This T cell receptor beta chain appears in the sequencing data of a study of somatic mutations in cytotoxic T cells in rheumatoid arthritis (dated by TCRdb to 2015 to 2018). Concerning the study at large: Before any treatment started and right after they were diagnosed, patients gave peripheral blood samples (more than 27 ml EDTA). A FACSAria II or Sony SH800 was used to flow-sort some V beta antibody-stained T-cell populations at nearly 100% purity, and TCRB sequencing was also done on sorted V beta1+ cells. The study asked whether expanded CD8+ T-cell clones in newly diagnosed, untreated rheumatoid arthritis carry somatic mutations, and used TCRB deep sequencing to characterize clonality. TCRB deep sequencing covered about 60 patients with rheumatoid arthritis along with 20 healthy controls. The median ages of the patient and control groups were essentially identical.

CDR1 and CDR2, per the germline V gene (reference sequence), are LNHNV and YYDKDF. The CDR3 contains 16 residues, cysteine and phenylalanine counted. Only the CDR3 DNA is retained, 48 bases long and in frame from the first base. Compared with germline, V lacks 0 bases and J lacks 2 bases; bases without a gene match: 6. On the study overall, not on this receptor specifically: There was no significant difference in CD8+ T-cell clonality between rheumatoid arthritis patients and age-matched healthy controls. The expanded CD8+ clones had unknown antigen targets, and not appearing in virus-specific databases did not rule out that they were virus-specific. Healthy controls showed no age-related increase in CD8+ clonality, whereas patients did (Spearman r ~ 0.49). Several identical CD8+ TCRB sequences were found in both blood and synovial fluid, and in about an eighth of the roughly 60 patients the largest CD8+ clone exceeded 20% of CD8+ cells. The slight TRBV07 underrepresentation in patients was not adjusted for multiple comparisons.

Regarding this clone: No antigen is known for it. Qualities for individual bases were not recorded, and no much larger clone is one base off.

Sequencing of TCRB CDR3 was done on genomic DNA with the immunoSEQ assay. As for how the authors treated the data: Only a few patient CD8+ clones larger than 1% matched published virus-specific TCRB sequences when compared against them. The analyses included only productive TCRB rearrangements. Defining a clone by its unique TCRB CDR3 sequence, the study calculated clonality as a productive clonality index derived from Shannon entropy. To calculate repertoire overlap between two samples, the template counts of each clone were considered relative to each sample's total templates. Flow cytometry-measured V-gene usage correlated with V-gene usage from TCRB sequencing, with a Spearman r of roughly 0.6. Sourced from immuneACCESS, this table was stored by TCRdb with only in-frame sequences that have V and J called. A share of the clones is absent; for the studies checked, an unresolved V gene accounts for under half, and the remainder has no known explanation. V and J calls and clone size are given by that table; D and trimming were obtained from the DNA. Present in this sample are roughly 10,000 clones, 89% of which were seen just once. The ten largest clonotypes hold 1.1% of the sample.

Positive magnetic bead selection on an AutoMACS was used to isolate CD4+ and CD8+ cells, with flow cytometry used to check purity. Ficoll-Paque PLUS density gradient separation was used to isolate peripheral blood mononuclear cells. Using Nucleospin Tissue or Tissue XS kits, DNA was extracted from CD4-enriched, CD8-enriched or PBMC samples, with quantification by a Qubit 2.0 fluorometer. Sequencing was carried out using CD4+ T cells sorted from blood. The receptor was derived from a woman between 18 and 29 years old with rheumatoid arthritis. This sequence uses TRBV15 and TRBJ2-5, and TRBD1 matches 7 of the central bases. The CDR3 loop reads CATSRDLTGIQETQYF. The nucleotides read TGTGCCACCAGCAGAGATTTGACAGGGATACAAGAGACCCAGTACTTC.